This entry concerns a single TCR beta chain. Antigen unknown. CDR1 is LNHNV and CDR2 is YYDKDF in the germline V gene (reference sequence). Trimming removed 0 bases at V and 6 bases at J, with 9 bases between. CDR3 length equals 13 residues. TCRdb's table, derived via immunoSEQ multiplex PCR, lists solely in-frame clones and lacks some. The sample records over 40,000 clones, approximately 86% being singletons. This record belongs to a study of OX40 agonist ivuxolimab in advanced cancers. Study-level background: The drug used for patients, ivuxolimab, was an agonistic anti-OX40 (CD134) antibody. Past anti-PD-1, anti-PD-L1 or anti-CTLA-4 therapy was accepted, and 35% to 45% had received some. At 0.01 to 10 mg/kg, ivuxolimab was administered intravenously to patients every 2 weeks.

Regarding the study as a whole: The average count of expanded clones was higher among CD8+ T cells than among CD4+.

Sequenced material: CD4+ or CD8+ T cells sorted from blood, taken in a trial of the OX40 agonist ivuxolimab. V usage is TRBV15 and J usage is TRBJ2-7; weak D call: TRBD2 (6 bases). This TCR was recovered from an adult with an advanced solid tumor such as melanoma, head and neck, liver or kidney cancer. The CDR3 nucleotides read TGTGCCACCAGCAGAGATCTGGGGGGCGAGCAGTACTTC. It codes for CATSRDLGGEQYF.